One T cell receptor beta chain is described in this entry. This clone showed up just a few times. What antigen it recognizes has not been identified. No much larger clone is present one base from it, and per-base qualities are unavailable. TCRbeta CDR3 regions were amplified from genomic DNA using the immunoSEQ Assay, a bias-controlled multiplex PCR. Per the original workflow: Within the assay, amplification of reference gene primers was used to estimate how many nucleated cells each sample contained. To quantify the absolute abundance of each unique TCRbeta CDR3 rearrangement, sequence reads were collapsed and filtered. Productive Simpson clonality was computed per sample as the square root of Simpson's diversity index over productive rearrangements. The immuneACCESS repertoire file appears here via TCRdb, limited to in-frame rearrangements. These files lack a portion of the clones; in checked studies, under half of the deficit traces to unresolved V genes, and the cause of the others is not known. The V and J calls and clone size come from that table; D and trimming were worked out from the DNA. Across this sample there are some 200,000 clones, with around 81% seen only once. Of the sample, around 12% falls within the top ten clones.

The sample originates from a study of blood T cell repertoires in COVID-19 (dated by TCRdb to 2018 to 2020). For context, the study as a whole: Collaborator samples came from the United States, Italy and Spain and covered acute and convalescent phases of COVID-19. The prospective study material was composed of cDNA or gDNA derived from T cells, B-cell-depleted T cells, or PBMCs. The dataset comprised deeply sampled blood TCRbeta repertoires from subjects exposed to, actively infected with, or recovered from COVID-19. A freely available public database, intended as a resource for researchers studying the immune response to SARS-CoV-2, is where the repertoires were released. Samples were obtained from the ongoing ImmuneRACE study (first 160 participants) and from 1,000 to 1,500 subjects provided by 6 global collaborators. A de-identified subject ID, COVID-19 status, age in years and sex were almost always included in the sample metadata. Where HLA class I and class II types were available, the types were taken from metadata supplied by the sample provider, not from assay-based typing.

The CDR3 starts with the cysteine, ends with the phenylalanine, and has 12 residues. Here the CDR3 DNA is all that survives: 36 bases in frame from base 1. In Seattle, one collaborating source enrolled patients while the infection was active and tracked those patients longitudinally over the course of disease. The collaborating institutions used their own protocols to collect whole blood in K2EDTA tubes. For TCRbeta analysis, collaborators shipped samples as frozen whole blood, isolated PBMCs, or DNA extracted from either of those sample types. Results and caveats for the whole study, not just this receptor: Clinical and demographic metadata were provided uncurated, with the amount varying by source and participant.

This TCR was sampled from a woman older than 75 with COVID-19, enrolled during active disease. Source material: peripheral blood. The sequence links TRBV21-1 to TRBJ1-4. TRBV21-1 is recorded as a pseudogene. At the DNA level, the sequence is TGTGCCAGCAGCAAAGGAGGCGAAAAACTGTTTTTT. Its product reads: CASSKGGEKLFF.